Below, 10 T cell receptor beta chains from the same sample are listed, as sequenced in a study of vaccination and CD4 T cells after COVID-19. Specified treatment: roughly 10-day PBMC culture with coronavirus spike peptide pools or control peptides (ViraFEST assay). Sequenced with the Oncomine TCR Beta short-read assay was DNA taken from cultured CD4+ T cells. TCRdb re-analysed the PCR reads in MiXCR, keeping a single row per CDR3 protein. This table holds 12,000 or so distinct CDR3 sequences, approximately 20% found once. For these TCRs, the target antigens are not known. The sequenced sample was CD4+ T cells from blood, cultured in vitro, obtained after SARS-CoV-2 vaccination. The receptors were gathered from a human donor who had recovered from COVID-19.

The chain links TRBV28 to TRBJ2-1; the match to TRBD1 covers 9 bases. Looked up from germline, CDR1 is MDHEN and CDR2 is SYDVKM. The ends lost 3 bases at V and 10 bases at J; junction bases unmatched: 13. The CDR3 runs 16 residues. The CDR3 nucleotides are TGTGCCAGCAGTTTGAACGGTTGGACAGGGGTGAAAGAGCAGTTCTTC. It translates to CASSLNGWTGVKEQFF.

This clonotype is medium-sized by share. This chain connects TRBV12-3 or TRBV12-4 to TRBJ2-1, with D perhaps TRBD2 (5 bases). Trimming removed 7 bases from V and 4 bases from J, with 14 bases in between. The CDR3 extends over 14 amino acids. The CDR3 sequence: CASTPRVAYNEQFF. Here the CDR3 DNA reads TGTGCCAGCACCCCTAGGGTAGCGTACAATGAGCAGTTCTTC.

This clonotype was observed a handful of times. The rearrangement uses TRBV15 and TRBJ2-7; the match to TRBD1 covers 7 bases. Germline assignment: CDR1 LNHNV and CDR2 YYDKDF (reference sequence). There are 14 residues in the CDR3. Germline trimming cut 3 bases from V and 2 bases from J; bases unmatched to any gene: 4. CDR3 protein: CATSSTGQPYEQYF. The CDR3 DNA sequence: TGTGCCACCAGCAGCACGGGACAGCCCTACGAGCAGTACTTC.

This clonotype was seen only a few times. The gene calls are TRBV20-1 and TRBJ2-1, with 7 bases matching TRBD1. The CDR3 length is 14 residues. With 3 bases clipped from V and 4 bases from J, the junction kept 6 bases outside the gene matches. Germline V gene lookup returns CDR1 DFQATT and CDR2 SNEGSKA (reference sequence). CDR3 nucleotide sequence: TGCAGTGCTAGGGGGCTGGGACAGTACAATGAGCAGTTCTTC. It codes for CSARGLGQYNEQFF.

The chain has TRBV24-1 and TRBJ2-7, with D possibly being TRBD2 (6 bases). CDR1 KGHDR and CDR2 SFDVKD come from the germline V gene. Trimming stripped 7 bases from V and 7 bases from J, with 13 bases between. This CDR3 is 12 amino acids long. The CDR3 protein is CATSPRAGEQYF. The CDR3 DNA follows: TGTGCCACCAGCCCCCGGGCGGGGGAGCAGTACTTC.

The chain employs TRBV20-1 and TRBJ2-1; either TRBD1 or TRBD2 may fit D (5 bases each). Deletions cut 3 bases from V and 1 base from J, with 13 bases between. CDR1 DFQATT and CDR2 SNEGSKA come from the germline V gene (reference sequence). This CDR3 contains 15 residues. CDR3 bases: TGCAGTGCTAGCAAGGGGAGTGTTTCCTACAATGAGCAGTTCTTC. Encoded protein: CSASKGSVSYNEQFF.

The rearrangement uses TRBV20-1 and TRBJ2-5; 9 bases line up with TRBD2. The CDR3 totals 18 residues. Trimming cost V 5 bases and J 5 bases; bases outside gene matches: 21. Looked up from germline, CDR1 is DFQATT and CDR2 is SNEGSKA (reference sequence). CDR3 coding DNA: TGCAGTGCTGCTCAGGGCGGGAGGGCCTCTCCTCTAAAGGAGACCCAGTACTTC. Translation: CSAAQGGRASPLKETQYF.

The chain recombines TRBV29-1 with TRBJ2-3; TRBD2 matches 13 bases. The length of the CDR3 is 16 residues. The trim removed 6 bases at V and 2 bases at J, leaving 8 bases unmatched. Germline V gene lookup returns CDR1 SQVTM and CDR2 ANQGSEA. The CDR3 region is CSVPGTSGTTTDTQYF. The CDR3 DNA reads TGCAGCGTCCCCGGGACTAGCGGGACTACCACAGATACGCAGTATTTT.

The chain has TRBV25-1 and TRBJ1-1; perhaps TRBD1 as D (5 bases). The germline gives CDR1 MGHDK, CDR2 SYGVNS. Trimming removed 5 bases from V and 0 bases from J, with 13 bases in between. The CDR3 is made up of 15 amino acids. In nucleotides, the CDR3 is TGTGCCAGCAGTCGCTCAGGGAGCATGAACACTGAAGCTTTCTTT. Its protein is CASSRSGSMNTEAFF.

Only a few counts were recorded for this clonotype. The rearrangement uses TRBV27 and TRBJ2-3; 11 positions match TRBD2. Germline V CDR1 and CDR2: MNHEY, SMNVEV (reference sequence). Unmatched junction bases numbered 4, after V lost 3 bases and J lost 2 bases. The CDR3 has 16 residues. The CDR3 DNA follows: TGTGCCAGCAGTTTCCTAGCGGGAGGCCACACAGATACGCAGTATTTT. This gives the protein CASSFLAGGHTDTQYF.